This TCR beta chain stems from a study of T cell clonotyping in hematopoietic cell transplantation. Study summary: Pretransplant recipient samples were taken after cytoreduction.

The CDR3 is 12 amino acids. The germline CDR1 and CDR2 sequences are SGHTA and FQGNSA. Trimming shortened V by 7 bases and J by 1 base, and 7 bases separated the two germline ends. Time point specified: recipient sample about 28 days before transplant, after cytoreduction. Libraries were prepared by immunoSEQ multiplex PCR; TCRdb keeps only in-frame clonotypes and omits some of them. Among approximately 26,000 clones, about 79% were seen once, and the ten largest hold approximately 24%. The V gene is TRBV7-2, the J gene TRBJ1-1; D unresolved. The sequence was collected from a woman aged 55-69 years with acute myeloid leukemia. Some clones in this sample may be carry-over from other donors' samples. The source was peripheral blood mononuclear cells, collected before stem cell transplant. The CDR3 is CASNRGNTEAFF. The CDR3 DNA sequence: TGTGCCAGCAACCGGGGGAACACTGAAGCTTTCTTT.